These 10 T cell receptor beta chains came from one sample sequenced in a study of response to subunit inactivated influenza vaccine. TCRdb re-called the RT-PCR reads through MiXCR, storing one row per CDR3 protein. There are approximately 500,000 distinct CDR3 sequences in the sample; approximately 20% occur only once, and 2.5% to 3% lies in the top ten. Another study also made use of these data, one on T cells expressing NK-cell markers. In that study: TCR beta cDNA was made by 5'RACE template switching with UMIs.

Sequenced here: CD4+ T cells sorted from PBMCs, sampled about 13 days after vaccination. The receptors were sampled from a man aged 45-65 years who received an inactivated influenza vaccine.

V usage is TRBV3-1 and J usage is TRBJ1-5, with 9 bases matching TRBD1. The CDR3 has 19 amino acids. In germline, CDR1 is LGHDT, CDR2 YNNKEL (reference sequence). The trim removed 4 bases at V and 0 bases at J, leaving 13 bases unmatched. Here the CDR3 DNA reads TGTGCCAGCAGCCCCGATCACCGGGACAGGGACAATAGCAATCAGCCCCAGCATTTT. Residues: CASSPDHRDRDNSNQPQHF.

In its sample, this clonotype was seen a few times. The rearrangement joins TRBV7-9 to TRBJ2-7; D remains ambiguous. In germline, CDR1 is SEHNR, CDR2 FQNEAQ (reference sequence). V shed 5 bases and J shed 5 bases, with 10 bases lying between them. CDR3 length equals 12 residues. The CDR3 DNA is TGTGCCAGCAGCCGCGTACCCCACGAGCAGTACTTC. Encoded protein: CASSRVPHEQYF.

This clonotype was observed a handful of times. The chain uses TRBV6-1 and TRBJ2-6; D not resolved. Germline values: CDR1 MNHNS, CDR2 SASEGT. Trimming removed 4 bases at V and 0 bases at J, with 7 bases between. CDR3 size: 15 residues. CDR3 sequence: CASSVGHSGANVLTF. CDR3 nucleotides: TGTGCCAGCAGTGTTGGTCACTCTGGGGCCAACGTCCTGACTTTC.

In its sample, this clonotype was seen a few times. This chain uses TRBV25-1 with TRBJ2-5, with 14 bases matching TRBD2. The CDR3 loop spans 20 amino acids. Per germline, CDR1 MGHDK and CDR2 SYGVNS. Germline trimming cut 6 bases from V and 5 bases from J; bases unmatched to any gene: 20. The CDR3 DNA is TGTGCCAGCAGCCAGAGAAACCGAAGACTAGCGGGAGGGCCAATGGAGACCCAGTACTTC. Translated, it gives CASSQRNRRLAGGPMETQYF.

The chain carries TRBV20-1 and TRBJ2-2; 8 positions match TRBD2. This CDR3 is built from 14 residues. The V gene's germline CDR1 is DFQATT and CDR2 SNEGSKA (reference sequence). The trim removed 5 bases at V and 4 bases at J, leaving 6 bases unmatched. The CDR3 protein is CSAASGRSTGELFF. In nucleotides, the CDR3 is TGCAGTGCTGCCAGCGGGAGAAGCACCGGGGAGCTGTTTTTT.

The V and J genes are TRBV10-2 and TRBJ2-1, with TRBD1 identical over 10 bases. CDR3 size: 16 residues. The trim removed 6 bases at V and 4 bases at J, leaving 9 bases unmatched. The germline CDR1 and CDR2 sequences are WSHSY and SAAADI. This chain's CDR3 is CASSEWTGGIYNEQFF. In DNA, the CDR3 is TGCGCCAGCAGCGAATGGACAGGGGGAATATACAATGAGCAGTTCTTC.

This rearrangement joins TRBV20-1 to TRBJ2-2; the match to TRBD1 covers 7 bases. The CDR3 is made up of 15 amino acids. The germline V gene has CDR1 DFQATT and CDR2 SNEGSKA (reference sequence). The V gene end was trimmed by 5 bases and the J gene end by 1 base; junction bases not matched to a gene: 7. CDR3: CSAARQGQNTGELFF. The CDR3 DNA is TGCAGTGCTGCCCGACAGGGCCAGAACACCGGGGAGCTGTTTTTT.

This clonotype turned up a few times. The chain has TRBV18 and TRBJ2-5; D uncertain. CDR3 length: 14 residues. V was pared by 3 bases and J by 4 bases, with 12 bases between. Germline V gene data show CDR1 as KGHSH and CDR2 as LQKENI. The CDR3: CASSPPSVPETQYF. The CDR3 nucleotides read TGTGCCAGCTCACCCCCGTCCGTCCCAGAGACCCAGTACTTC.

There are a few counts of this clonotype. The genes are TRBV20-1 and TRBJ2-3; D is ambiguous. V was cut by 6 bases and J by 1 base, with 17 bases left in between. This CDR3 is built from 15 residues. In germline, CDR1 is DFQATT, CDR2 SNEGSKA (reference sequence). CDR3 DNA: TGCAGTGCCCGCCGGCAGCCATACGGCACAGATACGCAGTATTTT. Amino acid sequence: CSARRQPYGTDTQYF.

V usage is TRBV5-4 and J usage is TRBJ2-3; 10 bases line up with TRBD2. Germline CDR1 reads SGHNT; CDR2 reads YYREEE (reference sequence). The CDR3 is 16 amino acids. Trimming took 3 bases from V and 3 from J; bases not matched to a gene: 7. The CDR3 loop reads CASSSRLAGRTDTQYF. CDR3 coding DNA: TGTGCCAGCAGCTCTAGACTAGCGGGTAGGACAGATACGCAGTATTTT.